The 28 T cell receptor beta chains given below trace back to one sample, sequenced in a study of blood T cells in healthy people across ages. PCR was performed a second time for about 6 to 12 cycles using a sample-barcoded 5' primer and a J-beta primer mix. TCRdb fed the 5' RACE reads into MiXCR, producing one record per CDR3 protein. The data hold over a million distinct CDR3 sequences, with approximately 43% observed a single time. Sequences were obtained from blood. All receptors come from a woman younger than 30 in good health.

The genes are TRBV29-1 and TRBJ2-5, with TRBD2 identical over 8 bases. Germline loops: CDR1 SQVTM, CDR2 ANQGSEA. There are 11 residues in the CDR3. The CDR3 reads CNRGGRETQYF. The CDR3 coding sequence is TGCAACCGCGGGGGGCGAGAGACCCAGTACTTC.

Only one count was recorded for this clonotype. Mismatch with germline at one junction end may stem from a read error. The rearrangement uses TRBV7-2 and TRBJ2-1, with D tentatively TRBD2 (6 bases). This CDR3 has 12 residues. CDR1 and CDR2 from the germline V gene are SGHTA and FQGNSA. DNA for the CDR3: TGTGCCAGCAGCATTCGGGGGATTGAGCGGTTCTTC. It is translated as CASSIRGIERFF.

In its sample, this clonotype was seen a few times. The rearrangement links TRBV20-1 to TRBJ2-7, with 11 nucleotides matching TRBD2. With V trimmed by 1 base and J by 5 bases, 4 bases remained unmatched. Germline V CDR1 and CDR2: DFQATT, SNEGSKA (reference sequence). The CDR3 runs to 14 residues. The CDR3 DNA sequence: TGCAGTGCTAGAGGGCGGACTAGCGGGCACGAGCAGTACTTC. Translating it yields CSARGRTSGHEQYF.

V is TRBV6-5 and J is TRBJ1-5; D call uncertain. This CDR3 is 15 amino acids long. CDR1 is MNHEY, CDR2 SVGAGI, per germline. Trimming took off 0 bases at V and 4 bases at J, with 10 bases between the two ends. The CDR3 DNA follows: TGTGCCAGCAGTTACTCGGGCGGGTTGAATCAGCCCCAGCATTTT. Translating gives CASSYSGGLNQPQHF.

The chain joins TRBV7-2 to TRBJ2-7, with D possibly matching TRBD1 (5 bases). Per the germline V gene, CDR1 is SGHTA and CDR2 is FQGNSA. This CDR3 spans 13 amino acids. Deletions cut 7 bases from V and 2 bases from J, with 12 bases between. The CDR3 spells CASTPWGPYEQYF. The CDR3 DNA reads TGTGCCAGCACCCCCTGGGGCCCCTACGAGCAGTACTTC.

This chain links TRBV28 with TRBJ2-3; 8 positions match TRBD2. This CDR3 contains 16 residues. Trimming at V came to 6 bases and at J to 2 bases, leaving 10 bases not matched to a gene. Germline-derived CDR1 and CDR2 are MDHEN and SYDVKM. As DNA, the CDR3 is TGTGCCAGCAGGGTGGAGTCTAGCGGGTTCACAGATACGCAGTATTTT. Protein sequence: CASRVESSGFTDTQYF.

The chain employs TRBV5-1 and TRBJ1-2; D is unclear. The CDR3 contains 14 residues. V lost 2 bases, J lost 1 base, and 9 bases lay in between. Germline V gives CDR1 SGHRS, CDR2 YFSETQ. The CDR3 DNA reads TGCGCCAGCAGCTTCGACGGGTTTAACTATGGCTACACCTTC. Translating gives CASSFDGFNYGYTF.

The chain combines TRBV7-2 with TRBJ1-1, with 7 positions matching TRBD1. Germline V gives CDR1 SGHTA, CDR2 FQGNSA. This CDR3 has 15 residues. With V trimmed by 5 bases and J by 1 base, 7 bases remained unmatched. The CDR3 bases are TGTGCCAGCAGCCCTTGGACAGGAGCGAACACTGAAGCTTTCTTT. Translating gives CASSPWTGANTEAFF.

With regard to this clonotype: Compared with germline, one end of the junction differs, possibly owing to a read error. This sequence joins TRBV5-1 and TRBJ2-6; a weak D match, TRBD1 (5 bases). The length of the CDR3 is 15 residues. Germline V CDR1 and CDR2: SGHRS, YFSETQ. CDR3 residues: CASSLDVSGANALTF. CDR3 in DNA: TGCGCCAGCAGCTTGGATGTCTCTGGGGCCAACGCCCTGACTTTC. Supplemented by reference TRBV5-1 and TRBJ2-6, the full variable domain reads KAGVTQTPRYLIKTRGQQVTLSCSPISGHRSVSWYQQTPGQGLQFLFEYFSETQRNKGNFPGRFSGRQFSNSRSEMNVSTLELGDSALYLCASSLDVSGANALTFGAGSRLTVL.

This clonotype was counted a few times. The chain combines TRBV6-1 with TRBJ2-3, with a weak D call TRBD2 (5 bases). Looked up from germline, CDR1 is MNHNS and CDR2 is SASEGT. CDR3 length equals 14 residues. V lost 4 bases and J lost 8, with 16 bases in between. Here the CDR3 DNA reads TGTGCCAGCAGTGCTGGACTGAGATGGGGTACGCAGTATTTT. Translated: CASSAGLRWGTQYF.

The V and J genes are TRBV20-1 and TRBJ2-7; D is possibly TRBD1 or TRBD2 (5 bases each). Trimming shortened V by 2 bases and J by 3 bases, and 20 bases separated the two germline ends. CDR3 length: 16 amino acids. CDR1 is DFQATT, CDR2 SNEGSKA, per germline (reference sequence). The CDR3 DNA reads as TGCAGTGCTAGACCCAGGGCGGACTTGTTGGACTACGAGCAGTACTTC. The encoded protein is CSARPRADLLDYEQYF.

Note on this clonotype: An end of the junction differs from the germline gene, which may be a read error. This chain connects TRBV29-1 to TRBJ2-7; the D gene is possibly TRBD2 (6 bases). The CDR3 is 12 amino acids. Germline CDR1 reads SQVTM; CDR2 reads ANQGSEA. The CDR3 region has the DNA TGCAGCGTGGGGGAGGACTCCTACGAGCGGTACTTC. Residues: CSVGEDSYERYF.

The chain joins TRBV28 to TRBJ1-2; no reliable D call. Germline lookup yields CDR1 MDHEN and CDR2 SYDVKM. The CDR3 contains 16 residues. V was cut by 4 bases and J by 4 bases, with 19 bases left in between. CDR3 nucleotides: TGTGCCAGCAGTTCCCGCTTCTTACAACTACCCTATGGCTACACCTTC. It is translated as CASSSRFLQLPYGYTF.

This chain connects TRBV7-9 to TRBJ2-4; D unclear. The last part of the DNA fits TRBJ2-7 better; the J call may be wrong. The CDR3 runs to 14 residues. Looked up from germline, CDR1 is SEHNR and CDR2 is FQNEAQ (reference sequence). The CDR3 DNA is TGTGCCAGCAGCTTGGTCAGTAAAGCCTACGAGCAGTACTTC. It codes for CASSLVSKAYEQYF.

This rearrangement joins TRBV4-2 to TRBJ1-2, with D tentatively TRBD1 (5 bases). The CDR3 consists of 15 residues. Germline V lookup: CDR1 LGHNA, CDR2 YNFKEQ. V lost 5 bases and J 5 bases, leaving 18 bases between the germline ends. The CDR3 bases are TGTGCCAGCAGCGATGGCCAGGGTAGAGGGTATGGCTACACCTTC. This translates into CASSDGQGRGYGYTF.

This chain joins TRBV20-1 and TRBJ1-1; D may be TRBD1 (5 bases). Germline CDR1 DFQATT, CDR2 SNEGSKA (reference sequence). This CDR3 spans 16 amino acids. The V and J ends lost 5 bases and 2 bases respectively, with 21 bases between them. The CDR3 DNA is TGCAGTGCTGACAAAGGGGCGACAGTACTTAACACTGAAGCTTTCTTT. Protein sequence: CSADKGATVLNTEAFF.

The V call is TRBV12-3 or TRBV12-4, the J call TRBJ1-1, with D possibly matching TRBD1 (5 bases). The CDR3 covers 16 residues. V was clipped by 5 bases and J by 4 bases, with 20 bases between them. The CDR3 sequence is CASSGYRGAGSTEAFF. The CDR3 nucleotides read TGTGCCAGCAGTGGCTACAGAGGGGCCGGGAGCACTGAAGCTTTCTTT.

This chain joins TRBV25-1 and TRBJ2-4, with 10 bases identical to TRBD1. V gave up 5 bases and J gave up 13 bases; unmatched junction bases: 23. The germline gives CDR1 MGHDK, CDR2 SYGVNS. This CDR3 is built from 18 residues. CDR3 region: CASSSDRGIPASYNEQYF. The CDR3 region has the DNA TGTGCCAGCAGTTCGGACAGGGGGATCCCGGCGTCCTACAATGAGCAGTACTTC.

J is TRBJ1-2 and V is TRBV27; D is undetermined. CDR1 and CDR2 from the germline V gene are MNHEY and SMNVEV (reference sequence). Trimming pared 4 bases from V and 0 bases from J, leaving 9 bases between. The CDR3 is 14 residues long. Here the CDR3 reads CASSSSETNYGYTF. The CDR3, as DNA: TGTGCCAGCAGTTCATCGGAAACTAACTATGGCTACACCTTC.

This clonotype was detected only once. At one end, the junction sequence differs from germline, possibly due to a read error. J is TRBJ2-2 and V is TRBV6-5; D is unclear. Germline V lookup: CDR1 MNHEY, CDR2 SVGAGI. This CDR3 is built from 14 residues. The CDR3 coding sequence is TGTGCCAGCAGATACTCTAGAGAGACCGGGGAGCTGTTTTTT. This gives the protein CASRYSRETGELFF.

DNA of the CDR3: TGTGCCAGCAGTTTTGGGGCGAGGAATCAGCCCCAGCATTTT. Its translation: CASSFGARNQPQHF. The chain employs TRBV6-2 or TRBV6-3 and TRBJ1-5, with D possibly being TRBD1 (5 bases). CDR3 length: 14 amino acids. Germline CDR1 is MNHEY and CDR2 is SVGEGT. V shed 4 bases and J shed 4 bases, with 11 bases lying between them.

This rearrangement joins TRBV4-1 to TRBJ2-1, with 10 bases identical to TRBD2. CDR3 size: 16 residues. Germline V gene lookup returns CDR1 MGHRA and CDR2 YSYEKL. V dropped 0 bases and J dropped 9; count of bases not matched to a gene: 8. CDR3 residues: CASSQDLLAGAGEQFF. CDR3 bases: TGCGCCAGCAGCCAAGATCTCCTAGCGGGAGCTGGTGAGCAGTTCTTC.

This clonotype was observed once. CDR3 sequence (DNA): TGTGCCAGCAGTTTGGGAGGGACAGGCGAACAAGGTGGCTACACCTTC. Translated, it gives CASSLGGTGEQGGYTF. The chain is built from TRBV28 and TRBJ1-2; 8 bases are a match to TRBD1. With 3 bases clipped from V and 7 bases from J, the junction kept 13 bases outside the gene matches. Germline V lookup: CDR1 MDHEN, CDR2 SYDVKM. The CDR3 has 16 amino acids.

This clonotype turned up a few times. This chain connects TRBV28 to TRBJ2-7; D unclear. V lost 2 bases, J lost 2 bases, and 10 bases lay in between. In germline, CDR1 is MDHEN, CDR2 SYDVKM. CDR3 length: 14 residues. The CDR3 is CASSLEGRPYEQYF. CDR3 nucleotides: TGTGCCAGCAGTTTAGAAGGGCGGCCCTACGAGCAGTACTTC.

This clonotype was recorded a few times. Germline and junction disagree at one end, which may indicate a read error. The chain combines TRBV4-1 with TRBJ2-5, with TRBD2 matching over 8 bases. Germline V CDR1 and CDR2: MGHRA, YSYEKL. The CDR3 has 17 amino acids. The chain's CDR3 is CAGSQFRTSLDQETQYF. CDR3 in DNA: TGCGCCGGCAGCCAGTTCCGGACTAGCCTAGACCAAGAGACCCAGTACTTC.

This sequence joins TRBV7-9 and TRBJ2-5, with D possibly matching TRBD1 (6 bases). The end of the DNA is better explained by TRBJ2-7, so the J call may be wrong. Per the germline V gene, CDR1 is SEHNR and CDR2 is FQNEAQ (reference sequence). CDR3 length equals 14 residues. The CDR3 spells CASRTLTGTLEQYF. The CDR3 DNA reads TGTGCCAGCAGGACGCTTACCGGGACACTCGAGCAGTACTTC.

This chain joins TRBV7-2 and TRBJ1-1; 12 positions agree with TRBD1. The CDR3 is made up of 14 amino acids. Losses at the gene ends were 5 bases for V and 6 bases for J; bases not matched to a gene: 4. Germline loops: CDR1 SGHTA, CDR2 FQGNSA. The CDR3 bases are TGTGCCAGCAGCCCCCGGGACAGGGGGCCTGAAGCTTTCTTT. Amino acid sequence: CASSPRDRGPEAFF.

About this clonotype: One junction end disagrees with the germline gene, perhaps due to a read error. This chain links TRBV12-3 or TRBV12-4 with TRBJ1-4; D call uncertain. The length of the CDR3 is 13 residues. CDR3 DNA: TGTGCCAGCAGTTTAAGATCCAATGAAGAACTGTTTTTT. Residues: CASSLRSNEELFF.